In this sample, the clone carrying this TCR beta chain turned up many times. Its specificity is not known. This sample stems from a study of T cell responses to AZD1222 COVID-19 vaccine. Germline-derived CDR1 and CDR2 are MNHEY and SVGEGT. V lost 4 bases, J lost 2 bases, and 15 bases lay in between. This CDR3 has 15 residues. Using immunoSEQ multiplex PCR, the repertoire was profiled, and TCRdb retains in-frame clones only, with some absent. The sample holds around 120,000 clones, just over 90% seen once. Whole-study results and caveats: All repertoire sampling was performed exclusively after the peak T cell response. At baseline, seropositivity was found in only six AZD1222 recipients.

The specimen comprised peripheral blood, sampled 28 days after the second AZD1222 dose. The genes are TRBV6-2 or TRBV6-3 and TRBJ2-7, with TRBD2 as a possible D gene (6 bases). The TCR sequence derives from an adult who received the AZD1222 COVID-19 vaccine. CDR3 nucleotides: TGTGCCAGCAGTTCCTATTTAGCGGACACCTACGAGCAGTACTTC. This sequence encodes CASSSYLADTYEQYF.